The 30 T cell receptor beta chains given below trace back to one sample, sequenced in a study of T cells of healthy individuals (dated by TCRdb to 2017 to 2018). Receptors were amplified or captured by 5' RACE. Sequencing took place on an Illumina MiSeq. TCRdb ran its own pipeline on the public reads, namely fastp trimming at Q25 and MiXCR clone calling, and kept in-frame beta chains. Every distinct CDR3 protein forms one entry, paired with its most common genes and DNA. For this sample there are about 82,000 distinct CDR3 sequences; approximately 5.4% appear just once. The ten most abundant clones make up about 7.5% of the sample. The receptor source for this set is a female donor in good health.

The chain employs TRBV7-2 and TRBJ2-3; weak D call: TRBD2 (5 bases). Looked up from germline, CDR1 is SGHTA and CDR2 is FQGNSA. Trimming cost V 5 bases and J 3 bases, with 15 bases left between them. The CDR3 contains 15 residues. The CDR3 DNA is TGTGCCAGCAGCCCTGACTACCTAACGACAGATACGCAGTATTTT. The encoded protein is CASSPDYLTTDTQYF.

In this sample, this clonotype turned up a few times. The CDR3 is CASSSRGLVGAGANVLTF. DNA for the CDR3: TGCGCCAGCAGCTCTCGTGGCCTCGTGGGAGCCGGGGCCAACGTCCTGACTTTC. The V gene is TRBV4-1, the J gene TRBJ2-6, with D perhaps matching TRBD2 (5 bases). Trimming pared 5 bases from V and 4 bases from J, leaving 21 bases between. Per germline, CDR1 MGHRA and CDR2 YSYEKL. The CDR3 consists of 18 residues.

V gene TRBV30 combines with J gene TRBJ1-2; D not resolved. The CDR3 has 14 amino acids. Deletions cut 5 bases from V and 2 bases from J, with 15 bases between. Germline assignment: CDR1 GTSNPN and CDR2 SVGIG (reference sequence). DNA of the CDR3: TGTGCCTGGGATTGGGCCTCGCCCAACTATGGCTACACCTTC. Translation gives CAWDWASPNYGYTF.

This clonotype was seen only a few times. This chain links TRBV7-9 with TRBJ1-3; 7 bases match TRBD1. Trimming removed 7 bases from V and 2 bases from J; junction bases left unmatched: 20. The CDR3 has 19 residues. Germline V gene data show CDR1 as SEHNR and CDR2 as FQNEAQ (reference sequence). CDR3 nucleotides: TGTGCCAGCATCAACCCCAGGACAGGACCTAACATCCCTGGAAACACCATATATTTT. As protein: CASINPRTGPNIPGNTIYF. Filled out from reference TRBV7-9 and TRBJ1-3, the complete variable domain reads DTGVSQNPRHKITKRGQNVTFRCDPISEHNRLYWYRQTLGQGPEFLTYFQNEAQLEKSRLLSDRFSAERPKGSFSTLEIQRTEQGDSAMYLCASINPRTGPNIPGNTIYFGEGSWLTVV.

This clonotype has at least ten counts. This chain uses TRBV10-3 with TRBJ2-7, with D perhaps matching TRBD1 (5 bases). The length of the CDR3 is 15 residues. V lost 0 bases, J lost 4 bases, and 13 bases lay in between. The V gene's germline CDR1 is ENHRY and CDR2 SYGVKD. CDR3 residues: CAISESGQARYEQYF. The CDR3 nucleotides read TGTGCCATCAGTGAGTCGGGGCAGGCGAGATACGAGCAGTACTTC.

This clonotype was recorded at least ten times. The V call is TRBV6-2 or TRBV6-3, the J call TRBJ2-1; D ambiguous. Per germline, CDR1 MNHEY and CDR2 SVGEGT. The CDR3 covers 11 residues. V was pared by 3 bases and J by 5 bases, with 2 bases between. The CDR3 DNA follows: TGTGCCAGCAGTTATGACAATGAGCAGTTCTTC. It specifies CASSYDNEQFF.

This clonotype has at least ten counts. The J gene is TRBJ2-7, the V gene TRBV7-2; no firm D call. The germline CDR1 and CDR2 sequences are SGHTA and FQGNSA. CDR3 length: 12 residues. V was trimmed by 5 bases and J by 3 bases, leaving 8 bases between them. The CDR3 nucleotides are TGTGCCAGCAGCCCGAATCGCTACGAGCAGTACTTC. Amino acid sequence: CASSPNRYEQYF.

Worth noting for this clonotype: This may be a read error, as it is one base from a much larger clone. The chain uses TRBV6-2 or TRBV6-3 and TRBJ1-1; D ambiguous. The germline CDR1 and CDR2 sequences are MNHEY and SVGEGT. Trimming took 6 bases from V and 1 from J, leaving 9 bases between them. The CDR3 has 13 amino acids. CDR3 coding DNA: TGTGCCAGCAGCCGACCGCGGAACACTGAAGCTTTCTTT. Amino acids: CASSRPRNTEAFF.

This clonotype showed up just a few times. V and J are TRBV9 and TRBJ2-7; D is undetermined. Germline V lookup: CDR1 SGDLS, CDR2 YYNGEE. The CDR3 length is 14 residues. V lost 0 bases and J 2 bases, leaving 9 bases between the germline ends. The CDR3 DNA sequence: TGTGCCAGCAGCGTAGAATTCCAGACCTACGAGCAGTACTTC. This translates into CASSVEFQTYEQYF.

This clonotype was counted ten times or more. The chain is built from TRBV21-1 and TRBJ2-3; the tabulated D call, TRBD2, remains unverified against the DNA. TRBV21-1 is recorded as a pseudogene. The CDR3 length is 15 residues. CDR3 nucleotide sequence: TGTGCCAGCAGCCAGCGGAGGGGTAGCACAGATACGCAGTATTTT. It specifies CASSQRRGSTDTQYF.

This clonotype was seen more than once but under ten times. The CDR3 spells CASSVTTGGKDEQFF. The CDR3 DNA sequence: TGTGCCAGCAGCGTGACGACAGGGGGCAAGGATGAGCAGTTCTTC. The chain couples TRBV21-1 to TRBJ2-1; the D call in the table, TRBD1, was not verified against the DNA. TRBV21-1 is marked as a pseudogene. CDR3 length: 15 amino acids.

This clonotype was found a few times. The rearrangement uses TRBV29-1 and TRBJ2-6, with D uncertain. There are 13 residues in the CDR3. V was clipped by 3 bases and J by 0 bases, with 3 bases between them. Germline CDR1 and CDR2: SQVTM and ANQGSEA. As DNA, the CDR3 is TGCAGCGTTGAGAGCTCTGGGGCCAACGTCCTGACTTTC. It specifies CSVESSGANVLTF.

This clonotype was recorded many times. This chain joins TRBV28 and TRBJ1-6, with D possibly TRBD1 on 5 matching bases. This CDR3 has 12 residues. The germline gives CDR1 MDHEN, CDR2 SYDVKM. V shed 8 bases and J shed 6 bases, with 8 bases lying between them. The CDR3 region is CASSTVNSPLHF. DNA of the CDR3: TGTGCCAGCTCGACAGTTAATTCACCCCTCCACTTT.

This clonotype has a handful of counts. The chain joins TRBV28 to TRBJ1-2; weak D call: TRBD1 (6 bases). Germline V gives CDR1 MDHEN, CDR2 SYDVKM. This CDR3 has 15 residues. V lost 2 bases and J lost 7, with 17 bases in between. The CDR3 DNA sequence: TGTGCCAGCAGTTTAAGGGGGAAGGGGTTGATTGGCTACACCTTC. Its translation: CASSLRGKGLIGYTF.

The sample holds many counts of this clonotype. The chain joins TRBV7-8 to TRBJ2-1; no clear D. This CDR3 has 14 residues. The germline V and J ends were trimmed by 1 base and 4 bases, with 8 bases remaining between them. In germline, CDR1 is SGHVS, CDR2 FQNEAQ. The CDR3 here is CASSLEGPYNEQFF. The CDR3 DNA is TGTGCCAGCAGCTTAGAAGGGCCATACAATGAGCAGTTCTTC.

This clonotype occurred a few times. The chain couples TRBV20-1 to TRBJ1-6; 7 bases are a match to TRBD1. V lost 3 bases, J lost 5 bases, and 4 bases stayed unmatched. Germline values: CDR1 DFQATT, CDR2 SNEGSKA (reference sequence). The length of the CDR3 is 14 residues. Here the CDR3 reads CSASAGTDNSPLHF. For the CDR3, the DNA is TGCAGTGCTAGCGCCGGGACAGATAATTCACCCCTCCACTTT.

This clonotype was recorded many times. V usage is TRBV20-1 and J usage is TRBJ2-1; no definite D call. Germline CDR1 is DFQATT and CDR2 is SNEGSKA (reference sequence). The V end was cut by 6 bases, the J end by 2 bases, with 8 bases between. The CDR3 spans 12 residues. Here the CDR3 DNA reads TGCAGTGCAAGGACGGCCTACAATGAGCAGTTCTTC. This translates into CSARTAYNEQFF.

This clonotype occurred many times. V gene TRBV12-3 or TRBV12-4 combines with J gene TRBJ2-5, with D possibly matching TRBD2 (5 bases). Trimming stripped 3 bases from V and 5 bases from J, with 13 bases between. The CDR3 has 14 residues. CDR3 residues: CASSFGVLGETQYF. As DNA, the CDR3 is TGTGCCAGCAGTTTCGGGGTTTTAGGGGAGACCCAGTACTTC.

There are a few counts of this clonotype. The chain is built from TRBV2 and TRBJ2-2; a weak D match, TRBD1 (6 bases). V dropped 5 bases and J dropped 0 bases, with 16 bases sitting between them. The germline V gene has CDR1 SNHLY and CDR2 FYNNEI. This CDR3 region has 17 residues. The CDR3 reads CASSQHTGIPNTGELFF. The DNA of the CDR3 is TGTGCCAGCAGTCAACACACAGGGATTCCGAACACCGGGGAGCTGTTTTTT.

In its sample, this clonotype was seen many times. This chain joins TRBV20-1 and TRBJ2-1; 10 positions match TRBD2. The CDR3 runs to 15 residues. V shed 2 bases, J shed 6 bases, and the junction held 7 bases outside the gene matches. Germline V gene lookup returns CDR1 DFQATT and CDR2 SNEGSKA (reference sequence). CDR3 protein: CSARPLAGDSNEQFF. DNA of the CDR3: TGCAGTGCTAGACCGCTAGCGGGAGACTCCAATGAGCAGTTCTTC.

This clonotype came up a few times. V gene TRBV7-2 combines with J gene TRBJ1-5, with a weak D call TRBD1 (5 bases). This CDR3 region has 13 residues. The V gene lost 7 bases and the J gene lost 5 bases, with 12 bases spanning the gap. The V gene's germline CDR1 is SGHTA and CDR2 FQGNSA. CDR3 sequence: CASTTSRDQPQHF. The DNA for the CDR3 is TGTGCCAGCACCACTAGCAGGGATCAGCCCCAGCATTTT.

This clonotype occurred a few times. The V and J genes are TRBV25-1 and TRBJ2-1; 15 nucleotides agree with TRBD2. V trimming: 3 bases; J trimming: 9 bases; junction bases outside the gene matches: 6. The CDR3 is 16 residues long. Germline loops: CDR1 MGHDK, CDR2 SYGVNS. The CDR3 bases are TGTGCCAGCAGTGAGGCCGGGACTAGCGGGAGGACTGAGCAGTTCTTC. It codes for CASSEAGTSGRTEQFF.

This clonotype was detected only a few times. The chain joins TRBV6-5 to TRBJ2-7; the D gene is possibly TRBD2 (6 bases). This CDR3 has 14 amino acids. Trimming pared 4 bases from V and 5 bases from J, leaving 15 bases between. CDR1 is MNHEY, CDR2 SVGAGI, per germline. The CDR3 spells CASSFTGVRHEQYF. DNA for the CDR3: TGTGCCAGCAGTTTTACGGGGGTAAGGCACGAGCAGTACTTC.

Many counts were recorded for this clonotype. J is TRBJ1-1 and V is TRBV18, with TRBD1 identical over 11 bases. V gave up 6 bases and J gave up 3 bases; unmatched junction bases: 6. From germline, CDR1 is KGHSH and CDR2 LQKENI. The CDR3 is made up of 15 amino acids. The CDR3 loop is CASSSGQGAYTEAFF. Here the CDR3 DNA reads TGTGCCAGCTCGTCCGGACAGGGGGCTTACACTGAAGCTTTCTTT.

This clonotype showed up many times. V usage is TRBV6-5 and J usage is TRBJ2-1; 7 bases match TRBD1. CDR1 MNHEY and CDR2 SVGAGI come from the germline V gene. V lost 2 bases, J lost 5 bases, and 6 bases stayed unmatched. This CDR3 is built from 15 residues. This CDR3 is CASSYTSGTDNEQFF. The CDR3 nucleotides read TGTGCCAGCAGTTACACGTCCGGGACAGACAATGAGCAGTTCTTC.

This clonotype is termed medium-sized. The chain joins TRBV4-1 to TRBJ1-5; D call uncertain. CDR3 size: 15 residues. V lost 4 bases, J lost 5 bases, and 15 bases lay in between. Germline V gives CDR1 MGHRA, CDR2 YSYEKL. CDR3 sequence (DNA): TGCGCCAGCAGCCCCTTCTGGCAGTCCGATCAGCCCCAGCATTTT. Its translation: CASSPFWQSDQPQHF.

This clonotype was detected ten times or more. The J gene is TRBJ1-1, the V gene TRBV3-1, with D perhaps TRBD1 (6 bases). Trimming pared 0 bases from V and 7 bases from J, leaving 24 bases between. The CDR3 sequence is 18 residues long. Germline CDR1 reads LGHDT; CDR2 reads YNNKEL (reference sequence). The CDR3: CASSQDYGGAFPLYEAFF. The CDR3 DNA sequence: TGTGCCAGCAGCCAAGATTACGGGGGCGCTTTTCCGTTATATGAAGCTTTCTTT.

J is TRBJ1-5 and V is TRBV7-8; 8 bases agree with TRBD1. Germline V gives CDR1 SGHVS, CDR2 FQNEAQ. Germline trimming cut 6 bases from V and 3 bases from J; bases unmatched to any gene: 4. The CDR3 consists of 14 residues. DNA for the CDR3: TGTGCCAGCAGTTCGGACAGGGCCAATCAGCCCCAGCATTTT. As protein: CASSSDRANQPQHF. The full variable domain, completed using reference TRBV7-8 and TRBJ1-5, is GAGVSQSPRYKVAKRGQDVALRCDPISGHVSLFWYQQALGQGPEFLTYFQNEAQLDKSGLPSDRFFAERPEGSVSTLKIQRTQQEDSAVYLCASSSDRANQPQHFGDGTRLSIL.

This clonotype was observed at least ten times. This chain joins TRBV7-6 and TRBJ2-3; the D is unclear. CDR1 is SGHVS and CDR2 is FNYEAQ in the germline V gene. Trimming took off 2 bases at V and 4 bases at J, with 13 bases between the two ends. CDR3 length equals 15 residues. The CDR3 sequence: CASSLSALPPDTQYF. Written as DNA, the CDR3 is TGTGCCAGCAGCTTATCAGCCCTACCTCCAGATACGCAGTATTTT.

This clonotype was counted ten times or more. The CDR3, as DNA: TGCAGTGCTAGGGGAATCGACAGGTACTATGGCTACACCTTC. Translation: CSARGIDRYYGYTF. The rearrangement joins TRBV20-1 to TRBJ1-2, with TRBD1 as a possible D gene (6 bases). CDR3 length equals 14 residues. Deletions cut 3 bases from V and 3 bases from J, with 14 bases between. Per the germline V gene, CDR1 is DFQATT and CDR2 is SNEGSKA (reference sequence).